The sequence of this T cell receptor (beta chain) was determined in a study of cytomegalovirus exposure and HLA in healthy donors. Overall study context: Within an early data release were tens of millions of unique TCRs drawn from HLA-typed donors.

Study conclusions and caveats: A later analysis reported that several of the most significant clusters appeared to be linked to common viral pathogens, among them Epstein-Barr virus.

In its sample, this clone was seen a few times. What it binds is not known. CDR1 and CDR2 from the germline V gene are SNHLY and FYNNEI. CDR3 length: 14 residues. The V and J ends lost 4 bases and 0 bases respectively, with 9 bases between them. The PCR made use of 60 Vbeta and 13 Jbeta primers. This table comes from immunoSEQ multiplex PCR, and its TCRdb copy is limited to in-frame clones, with some not included. The sample shows roughly 100,000 clones, around 74% of them seen only once. This chain joins TRBV2 and TRBJ2-5, with D perhaps matching TRBD1 (6 bases). This TCR came from a woman aged 40 to 50 in good health and CMV-seropositive. What was sequenced was PBMCs. The CDR3 is CASSANRDQETQYF. The CDR3 DNA sequence: TGTGCCAGCAGTGCAAACAGGGACCAAGAGACCCAGTACTTC.